The clone carrying this T cell receptor (beta chain) showed up just a few times. Its antigen is unknown. This sample is drawn from a study of beta chain features in type 1 diabetes. Notes on the study in general: Fewer junction insertions and more nucleotide deletions appeared in type 1 diabetes patients.

The CDR3 runs to 16 residues. V dropped 4 bases and J dropped 2 bases, with 19 bases sitting between them. Germline CDR1 is SGHRS and CDR2 is YFSETQ. Of the isolated RNA, all was reverse transcribed, and so the sequenced material was expressed TCRB transcripts. TCRdb keeps only in-frame clones here, not all; method: immunoSEQ multiplex PCR. The sample has some 240,000 clones, about a tenth seen once; the top ten hold approximately 1.5%. The sequence came from a man younger than 35 in good health. The sequenced sample consisted of central memory CD4+ T cells from blood. The chain uses TRBV5-1 and TRBJ2-7; D is possibly TRBD1 (6 bases). The CDR3 reads CASSRDRDTYTYEQYF. Here the CDR3 DNA reads TGCGCCAGCAGCCGGGACCGGGACACCTATACCTACGAGCAGTACTTC.